This T cell receptor beta chain was recovered during a study of cytotoxic CD8 clonotypes in ibrutinib-treated CLL. Study in general: Productive templates averaged about 250,000 per sample, and productive rearrangements 85,000 to 100,000.

Sequenced by immunoSEQ multiplex PCR; TCRdb stores in-frame clones only, minus some. The sample records 110,000 to 150,000 clones, about 70% being singletons. TCR beta libraries used about 2 micrograms of genomic DNA from cryopreserved PBMCs. CDR1 and CDR2 (germline): LGHNA, YSLEER. V trimming: 1 base; J trimming: 9 bases; junction bases outside the gene matches: 12. The CDR3 runs 16 residues. The sample was PBMCs, taken after 24 months of ibrutinib treatment. The chain links TRBV4-3 to TRBJ2-3; TRBD1 aligns across 8 bases. This receptor was obtained from a human donor with chronic lymphocytic leukemia. The CDR3 is CASSQGGADRVGTQYF. CDR3 in DNA: TGCGCCAGCAGCCAAGGGGGGGCGGACAGGGTTGGCACGCAGTATTTT.